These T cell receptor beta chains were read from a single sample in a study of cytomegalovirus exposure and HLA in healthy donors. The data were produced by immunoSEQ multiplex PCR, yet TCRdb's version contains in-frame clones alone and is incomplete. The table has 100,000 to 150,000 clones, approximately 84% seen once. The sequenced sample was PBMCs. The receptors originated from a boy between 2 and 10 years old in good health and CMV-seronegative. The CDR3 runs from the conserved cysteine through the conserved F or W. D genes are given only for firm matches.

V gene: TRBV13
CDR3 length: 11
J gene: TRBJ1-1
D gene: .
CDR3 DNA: TGTGCCAGCGAATCAGGGACTGAAGCTTTCTTT
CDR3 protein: CASESGTEAFF

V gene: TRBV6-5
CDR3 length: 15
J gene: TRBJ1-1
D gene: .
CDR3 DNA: TGTGCCAGCAGTTACTCGACAGTATTCGGCAGTGAAGCTTTCTTT
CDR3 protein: CASSYSTVFGSEAFF

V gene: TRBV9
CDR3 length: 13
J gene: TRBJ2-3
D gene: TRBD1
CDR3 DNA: TGTGCCAGCGCCAGGGGGCACACAGATACGCAGTATTTT
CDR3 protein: CASARGHTDTQYF

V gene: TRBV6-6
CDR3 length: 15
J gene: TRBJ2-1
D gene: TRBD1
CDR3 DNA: TGTGCCAGCAGTTACGCACGGGTAGACAGGGGACGACAGTTCTTC
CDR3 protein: CASSYARVDRGRQFF

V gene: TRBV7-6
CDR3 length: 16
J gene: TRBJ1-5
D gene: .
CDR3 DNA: TGTGCCAGCAGCAAGACTACAGGGATGAGCAATCAGCCCCAGCATTTT
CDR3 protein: CASSKTTGMSNQPQHF

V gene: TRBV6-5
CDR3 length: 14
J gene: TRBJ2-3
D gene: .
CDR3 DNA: TGTGCCAGCAGTTACGGGCAAAACACAGATACGCAGTATTTT
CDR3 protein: CASSYGQNTDTQYF

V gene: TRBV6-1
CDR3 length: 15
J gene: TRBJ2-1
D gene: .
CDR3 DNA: TGTGCCAGCAGTGATCTCCAAAGGGGCTACAATGAGCAGTTCTTC
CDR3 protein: CASSDLQRGYNEQFF

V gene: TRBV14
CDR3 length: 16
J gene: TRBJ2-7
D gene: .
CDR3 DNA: TGTGCCAGCAGCCAAGAACCAGGGCTAAGCTCCTACGAGCAGTACTTC
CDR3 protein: CASSQEPGLSSYEQYF

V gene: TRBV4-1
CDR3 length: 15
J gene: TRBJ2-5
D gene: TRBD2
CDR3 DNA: TGCGCCAGCAGCCAAGATCAGGGACTACCCCTTTACCAGTACTTC
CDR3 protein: CASSQDQGLPLYQYF

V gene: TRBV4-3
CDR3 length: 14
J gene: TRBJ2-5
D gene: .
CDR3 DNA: TGCGCCAGCAGCCAAGGCCCAACGCGGGAGACCCAGTACTTC
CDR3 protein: CASSQGPTRETQYF